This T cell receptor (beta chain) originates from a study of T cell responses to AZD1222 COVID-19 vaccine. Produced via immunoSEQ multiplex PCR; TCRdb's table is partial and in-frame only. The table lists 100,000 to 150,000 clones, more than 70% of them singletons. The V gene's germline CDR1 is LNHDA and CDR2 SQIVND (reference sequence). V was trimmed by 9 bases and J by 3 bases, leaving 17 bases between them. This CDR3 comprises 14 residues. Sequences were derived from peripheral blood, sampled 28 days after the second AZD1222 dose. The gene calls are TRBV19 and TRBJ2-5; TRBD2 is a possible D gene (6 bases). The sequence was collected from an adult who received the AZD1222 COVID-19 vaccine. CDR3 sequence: CASASTSPKETQYF. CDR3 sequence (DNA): TGTGCCAGCGCAAGCACTAGCCCGAAAGAGACCCAGTACTTC.